The next 15 T cell receptor beta chains were all read from a single sample in a study of regulatory T cells in long-lasting Graves disease. As for time point: newly diagnosed GD, antithyroid drugs for less than 3 months. Construction of the TCR library relied on RNA isolated from PBMCs. To make TCR beta libraries, researchers used iRepertoire HTBI primers and Arm-PCR of CDR3 regions. TCRdb reanalysed the multiplex PCR reads using MiXCR and keeps one entry per CDR3 protein. The sample shows some 400,000 distinct CDR3 sequences, under 15% of them seen only once. The same sample was also used in a study of T cells in Graves' hyperthyroidism and ophthalmopathy.

The material sequenced was peripheral blood mononuclear cells (PBMCs), taken at new diagnosis, from a patient treated with antithyroid drugs. Receptor source: a woman in her 30s with Graves disease.

With regard to this clonotype: Possible read error: a much larger clone is one base away. Because the CDR3 is missing its conserved closing phenylalanine or tryptophan, this is likely a read error. This chain links TRBV7-3 with TRBJ2-1, with 7 bases matching TRBD1. The CDR3 runs to 16 residues. The germline V gene encodes CDR1 SGHTA and CDR2 FQGTGA. Trimming at V came to 4 bases and at J to 7 bases, leaving 13 bases not matched to a gene. In DNA, the CDR3 is TGTGCCAGCAGCTCAATCCCACGGACAGGACCGAATGAGCAGTTCCTC. This sequence encodes CASSSIPRTGPNEQFL.

This clonotype was seen only a few times. The V call is TRBV24-1, the J call TRBJ1-2, with D possibly matching TRBD1 (6 bases). The germline CDR1 and CDR2 sequences are KGHDR and SFDVKD. The CDR3 is made up of 12 amino acids. The V gene lost 0 bases and the J gene lost 12 bases, with 10 bases spanning the gap. CDR3 region: CATSDLQGGHTF. The CDR3 DNA follows: TGTGCCACCAGTGATTTGCAAGGGGGACACACCTTC.

The chain is built from TRBV7-9 and TRBJ2-1; the match to TRBD1 covers 7 bases. The CDR3 totals 15 residues. Germline lookup yields CDR1 SEHNR and CDR2 FQNEAQ (reference sequence). V was pared by 5 bases and J by 4 bases, with 8 bases of the junction left unmatched. CDR3 bases: TGTGCCAGCAGCCCATCCGGGACAGCATACAATGAGCAGTTCTTC. This translates into CASSPSGTAYNEQFF.

This clonotype appeared many times. The chain recombines TRBV12-3 or TRBV12-4 with TRBJ2-7; D possibly matches TRBD1 or TRBD2 (6 bases each). The V and J ends lost 7 bases and 7 bases respectively, with 20 bases between them. The CDR3 contains 14 residues. CDR3: CASNLGPGAPEQYF. In nucleotides, the CDR3 is TGTGCCAGCAACCTGGGGCCGGGGGCGCCTGAGCAGTACTTC.

This clonotype was picked up many times. The chain employs TRBV27 and TRBJ2-2; 11 bases agree with TRBD2. The CDR3 has 15 amino acids. Germline CDR1 is MNHEY and CDR2 is SMNVEV (reference sequence). V trimming: 5 bases; J trimming: 3 bases; junction bases outside the gene matches: 2. This chain's CDR3 is CASSEGLADTGELFF. The CDR3, as DNA: TGTGCCAGCAGTGAGGGACTAGCGGACACCGGGGAGCTGTTTTTT.

The chain uses TRBV20-1 and TRBJ2-1, with 10 positions matching TRBD2. V shed 6 bases, J shed 3 bases, and the junction held 17 bases outside the gene matches. CDR3 size: 18 residues. CDR1 is DFQATT and CDR2 is SNEGSKA in the germline V gene (reference sequence). DNA of the CDR3: TGCAGTGCAAGGAGTACGGTGGCTAGCGGGAGTCTCTACAATGAGCAGTTCTTC. Its translation is CSARSTVASGSLYNEQFF.

The V and J genes are TRBV7-2 and TRBJ2-3, with D unclear. The V gene's germline CDR1 is SGHTA and CDR2 FQGNSA. The CDR3 has 15 amino acids. The V gene lost 5 bases and the J gene lost 5 bases, with 17 bases spanning the gap. The CDR3 region is CASSPFSEWKDTQYF. CDR3 nucleotide sequence: TGTGCCAGCAGCCCTTTCTCGGAGTGGAAAGATACGCAGTATTTT.

This clonotype was seen many times. The rearrangement uses TRBV6-1 and TRBJ2-7; D unresolved. The V end was cut by 5 bases, the J end by 5 bases, with 7 bases between. The CDR3 is 11 amino acids. CDR1 is MNHNS, CDR2 SASEGT, per germline. CDR3 sequence (DNA): TGTGCCAGCAGTACGTACAACGAGCAGTACTTC. Translated, it gives CASSTYNEQYF.

The genes are TRBV5-4 and TRBJ2-1, with a weak D call TRBD2 (6 bases). The germline CDR1 and CDR2 sequences are SGHNT and YYREEE (reference sequence). The CDR3 length is 17 residues. The V gene lost 3 bases and the J gene lost 0 bases, with 16 bases spanning the gap. The CDR3 reads CASSSPGTASSYNEQFF. CDR3 nucleotides: TGTGCCAGCAGCTCCCCCGGGACTGCGAGCTCCTACAATGAGCAGTTCTTC.

The chain links TRBV3-1 to TRBJ2-7; no clear D. TRBJ2-5 explains the end of the DNA better; the J call may be wrong. This CDR3 comprises 14 residues. CDR1 is LGHDT and CDR2 is YNNKEL in the germline V gene (reference sequence). CDR3 coding DNA: TGTGCCAGCAGCCCCCCCGAGAGAACACAGACCCAGTACTTC. Amino acid sequence: CASSPPERTQTQYF.

This clonotype has at least ten counts. J is TRBJ1-4 and V is TRBV13; 7 bases align to TRBD1. The CDR3 is 14 amino acids. CDR1 and CDR2 (germline): PRHDT, FYEKMQ (reference sequence). Losses at the gene ends were 4 bases for V and 5 bases for J; bases not matched to a gene: 4. In nucleotides, the CDR3 is TGTGCCAGCAGCTCTAGGGGGCGGAATGAAAAACTGTTTTTT. Translation: CASSSRGRNEKLFF.

This clonotype turned up a few times. The chain is built from TRBV19 and TRBJ1-5; no clear D. Germline V CDR1 and CDR2: LNHDA, SQIVND (reference sequence). V shed 0 bases and J shed 9 bases, with 18 bases lying between them. This CDR3 comprises 16 residues. Written as DNA, the CDR3 is TGTGCCAGTAGTATAGACGGAGGGCGGCCCGTATCGCCCCAGCATTTT. Amino acids: CASSIDGGRPVSPQHF. The complete variable domain, with remaining parts taken from reference TRBV19 and TRBJ1-5, reads DGGITQSPKYLFRKEGQNVTLSCEQNLNHDAMYWYRQDPGQGLRLIYYSQIVNDFQKGDIAEGYSVSREKKESFPLTVTSAQKNPTAFYLCASSIDGGRPVSPQHFGDGTRLSIL.

This clonotype was picked up many times. The chain has TRBV6-1 and TRBJ2-1; D may correspond to TRBD1 or TRBD2 (6 bases each). The CDR3 consists of 17 residues. Germline V gene data show CDR1 as MNHNS and CDR2 as SASEGT. The V gene lost 7 bases and the J gene lost 5 bases, with 24 bases spanning the gap. The CDR3: CASTAIGHGGWDNEQFF. The CDR3 DNA reads as TGTGCCAGCACTGCCATAGGGCACGGGGGCTGGGACAATGAGCAGTTCTTC.

This clonotype has more than one count but fewer than ten. This rearrangement joins TRBV19 to TRBJ2-2, with D unresolved. Per the germline V gene, CDR1 is LNHDA and CDR2 is SQIVND (reference sequence). Trimming cost V 7 bases and J 1 base, with 16 bases left between them. This CDR3 has 16 residues. CDR3 region: CASTPKGRRNTGELFF. The CDR3, as DNA: TGTGCCAGTACCCCCAAAGGGCGGCGGAACACCGGGGAGCTGTTTTTT.

This clonotype was seen repeatedly, ten times or more. The chain employs TRBV30 and TRBJ1-3; no clear D. The CDR3 length is 14 residues. Between the trimmed V and J ends, which lost 3 bases and 3 bases, there was a span of 12 bases. Germline CDR1 and CDR2: GTSNPN and SVGIG (reference sequence). As DNA, the CDR3 is TGTGCCTGGAGAACCGAGGACCGTGGAAACACCATATATTTT. The encoded protein is CAWRTEDRGNTIYF.